This T cell receptor beta chain was identified during a study of post-analysis software for immune sequencing data. In this sample, this clonotype turned up a few times. The antigen is not known. CDR1 is MDHEN, CDR2 SYDVKM, per germline. The V and J ends lost 6 bases and 6 bases, in that order; junction bases with no gene match: 9. The CDR3 runs 15 residues. Broader study findings: Roughly five TRBV segments, including TRBV5-6, TRBV5-1 and TRBV20-1, were more frequent in patients than controls. Same-batch preparations were strongly co-clustered by F measure.

TCR beta libraries were prepared from cDNA with unique molecular identifiers. Between about 0.85 and 10 million T cells gave rise to approximately 520,000 cDNA molecules. TCRdb itself ran the PCR reads through MiXCR, one entry per CDR3 protein. The sample holds 450,000 or so distinct CDR3 sequences, roughly 45% seen once. Source material: blood. The chain employs TRBV28 and TRBJ2-1; 9 bases are shared with TRBD2. This sequence originates from a girl under 18 with multiple sclerosis. Written as DNA, the CDR3 is TGTGCCAGCAGACTTAGCGGGAGTACGTTCAATGAGCAGTTCTTC. Its translation: CASRLSGSTFNEQFF.